A selection of T cell receptor beta chains follows, all from one sample in a study of early T cells in non-severe SARS-CoV-2 infection. MiXCR was run by TCRdb on the 5' RACE reads, yielding one entry per CDR3 protein. This table holds roughly 47,000 distinct CDR3 sequences, 20% to 25% found once. Sample: whole blood, taken at baseline. The receptor source for this set is an adult who was a healthcare worker with PCR-confirmed SARS-CoV-2 infection or an uninfected control (not recorded which). Each CDR3 is given with its conserved first and last residue. A D gene is named only where the DNA matches it firmly. Clone size appears in some rows only: once, few, many, or a class for an expanded clone.

clone_size j_call d_call v_call cdr3_nt cdr3_aa
NA TRBJ1-1 NA TRBV28 TGTGCCAGCAGTCCCCAGGGCAGGGAAGCTTTCTTT CASSPQGREAFF
few TRBJ2-7 TRBD2 TRBV27 TGTGCCAGCAGTTTGTCCGCGGGGGTCGAGCAGTACTTC CASSLSAGVEQYF
NA TRBJ2-3 NA TRBV3-1 TGTGCCAGCAGGAACGAAGGGGGACGCACGGATACGCAGTATTTT CASRNEGGRTDTQYF
many TRBJ2-1 TRBD2 TRBV20-1 TGCAGTGCTCCCGAAGCTAGCGGCAATGAGCAGTTCTTC CSAPEASGNEQFF
NA TRBJ1-6 NA TRBV11-2 TGTGCCAGCAGCTTAGTAAGGGGGAGGAATTCACCCCTCCACTTT CASSLVRGRNSPLHF
many TRBJ1-2 TRBD1 TRBV2 TGTGCCAGCAAAGGACAGGGGGATGGCTACACCTTC CASKGQGDGYTF
few TRBJ2-3 NA TRBV7-6 TGTGCCAGCAGCTCCTTCGGGTTAACAGATACGCAGTATTTT CASSSFGLTDTQYF
few TRBJ2-1 NA TRBV20-1 TGCAGTGCTAGAGCTTTCTTGGACAGCGCTAACAATGAGCAGTTCTTC CSARAFLDSANNEQFF
NA TRBJ2-7 TRBD1 TRBV3-1 TGTGTCAGCAGCCACCTCGGGGACAGACTCGCCTACGAGCAGTACTTC CVSSHLGDRLAYEQYF
few TRBJ1-1 NA TRBV6-5 TGTGCCAGCAGTTCCCTCCGGGCATCTGAGGCTTTCTTT CASSSLRASEAFF
NA TRBJ2-3 TRBD1 TRBV2 TGTGCCAGCAGTTGGACAGGGGTGGCAGATACGCAGTATTTT CASSWTGVADTQYF
few TRBJ2-5 NA TRBV28 TGTGCCAGCAGTTACGGAGGGTCAGAGACCCAGTACTTC CASSYGGSETQYF
few TRBJ2-6 NA TRBV5-1 TGCGCCAGCAGCTTGAATATTGGGTCCGGGGCCAACGTCCTGACTTTC CASSLNIGSGANVLTF
few TRBJ1-2 NA TRBV6-1 TGTGCCAGCAGTCGGGCAGGGTATGACTATGGCTACACCTTC CASSRAGYDYGYTF
NA TRBJ1-2 NA TRBV19 TGTGCCAGTAGTATAGGCGGGAGCTATGGCTACACCTTC CASSIGGSYGYTF
few TRBJ2-5 NA TRBV21-1 TGTGCCAGCAGCAAGGGGGACAGGGGGCGAGAGACCCAGTACTTC CASSKGDRGRETQYF
NA TRBJ2-3 NA TRBV12-5 TGTGCTAGTGGTTTGGTAGCGTCCCTAGATACGCAGTATTTT CASGLVASLDTQYF
NA TRBJ1-3 TRBD1 TRBV7-2 TGTGCCAGCAGTCTAACAGGGGGCTCTGGAAACACCATATATTTT CASSLTGGSGNTIYF
few TRBJ2-7 NA TRBV10-3 TGTGCCATCAGTGACCTGCCCCAAGCCCAAAACTACGAGCAGTACTTC CAISDLPQAQNYEQYF
few TRBJ2-3 NA TRBV7-3 TGTGCCAGCAGCTTAAGGAGTGGGAGCACAGATACGCAGTATTTT CASSLRSGSTDTQYF
NA TRBJ2-5 NA TRBV7-9 TGTGCCAGCAGCTTAGCTCTTGGGGAACTATACTTC CASSLALGELYF
NA TRBJ1-1 TRBD1 TRBV4-3 TGCGCCAGCAGCCAAGGCGCTAGACAGGGGACCGAAGCTTTCTTT CASSQGARQGTEAFF
NA TRBJ1-4 TRBD1 TRBV5-1 TGCGCCAGCAGCTTCGGACAGGGATGGAGAAGTGAAAAACTGTTTTTT CASSFGQGWRSEKLFF
many TRBJ1-1 NA TRBV6-5 TGTGCCAGCAGTTCGGGTCTGTTATCCACTGAAGCTTTCTTT CASSSGLLSTEAFF
few TRBJ2-4 NA TRBV6-2/TRBV6-3 TGTGCCAGCAGTTACCTCGGGACACCTGGATCAATAGCCAAAAACATTCAGTACTTC CASSYLGTPGSIAKNIQYF
NA TRBJ2-7 NA TRBV7-9 TGTGCCAGCAGCTTAGTTCGGGGCGAGCAGTACTTC CASSLVRGEQYF
NA TRBJ2-3 TRBD2 TRBV7-6 TGTGCCAGCAGCTTATCCAGCGGGGGGTTCACAGATACGCAGTATTTT CASSLSSGGFTDTQYF
NA TRBJ1-2 NA TRBV5-1 TGCGCCAGCGGGGGAGAGGCCTATGGCTACACCTTC CASGGEAYGYTF
few TRBJ2-2 NA TRBV7-9 TGTGCCAGCAGCTTCCTGGACGCGAACACCGGGGAGCTGTTTTTT CASSFLDANTGELFF
few TRBJ2-7 NA TRBV27 TGTGCCACCCGGACCGATACCTACGAGCAGTACTTC CATRTDTYEQYF
NA TRBJ1-2 TRBD1 TRBV20-1 TGCAGTGCTAGGGGGGGGACAGGGTATGGCTACACCTTC CSARGGTGYGYTF
once TRBJ2-5 TRBD2 TRBV11-3 TGTGCCAGCAGCTTCCGGACTAGACAAGAGACCCAGTACTTC CASSFRTRQETQYF
NA TRBJ2-1 TRBD1 TRBV2 TGTGCCAGCACCAGGGGCGCCCGCAGGGGGACAACCTACAATGAGCAGTTCTTC CASTRGARRGTTYNEQFF
few TRBJ1-2 NA TRBV4-3 TGCGCCAGCAGCCCTTCCGGAGGGGCGATTAACTATGGCTACACCTTC CASSPSGGAINYGYTF
NA TRBJ2-2 TRBD2 TRBV18 TGTGCCAGCTCACCACCGTCCGGCGGGGGGGCGTCCGGGGAGCTGTTTTTT CASSPPSGGGASGELFF
NA TRBJ2-2 NA TRBV27 TGTGCCAGCAGTCCTGGGGACGGGTACCGGGAGCTGTTTTTT CASSPGDGYRELFF
NA TRBJ1-1 TRBD1 TRBV2 TGTGCCAGCAGGGGACAGGGTTGGAACACTGAAGCTTTCTTT CASRGQGWNTEAFF
NA TRBJ1-5 TRBD1 TRBV2 TGTGCCAGCGGGACAGGGGTTCAGCCCCAGCATTTT CASGTGVQPQHF
NA TRBJ2-7 NA TRBV6-5 TGTGCCAGCAGCCGACAGGGGAGGGGACCCCGCGAGCAGTACTTC CASSRQGRGPREQYF
NA TRBJ2-7 NA TRBV7-6 TGTGCCAGCAGCCCACGGTACTCCTACGAGCAGTACTTC CASSPRYSYEQYF
NA TRBJ1-2 TRBD1 TRBV4-1 TGCGCCAGCAGCCAAGATGGTCAGGGGGCGTATGGCTACACCTTC CASSQDGQGAYGYTF
many TRBJ1-5 NA TRBV20-1 TGCAGTGCTAGAGCGGCGGGGGTCGTCAATCAGCCCCAGCATTTT CSARAAGVVNQPQHF
few TRBJ1-6 NA TRBV10-3 TGTGCCATCAAAGGACCTAACGATTCACCCCTCCACTTT CAIKGPNDSPLHF
few TRBJ1-1 NA TRBV5-1 TGCGCCAGCAGCTTGAGGGGCACTGAAGCTTTCTTT CASSLRGTEAFF
few TRBJ2-3 TRBD2 TRBV20-1 TGCAGTGCTAGAGCGGGTGCGGGGGCAGATACGCAGTATTTT CSARAGAGADTQYF
NA TRBJ2-1 NA TRBV2 TGTGCCAGCAAAGATAATGAGCAGTTCTTC CASKDNEQFF
few TRBJ1-1 NA TRBV11-2 TGTGCCAGCAGCTTAGACAGGAAAGCTTTCTTT CASSLDRKAFF
NA TRBJ2-3 NA TRBV7-2 TGTGCCAGCAGCTTAATGACCCGTGATACGCAGTATTTT CASSLMTRDTQYF
many TRBJ1-1 TRBD1 TRBV7-9 TGTGCCAGCACCCTCGGACAGGCCAACACTGAAGCTTTCTTT CASTLGQANTEAFF
many TRBJ2-7 TRBD2 TRBV5-6 TGTGCCAGCAGCTTAAGCGGGGGGGCCTACGAGCAGTACTTC CASSLSGGAYEQYF
NA TRBJ2-1 TRBD2 TRBV27 TGTGCCAGCGCGGCACTAGCGGGCCACAATGAGCAGTTCTTC CASAALAGHNEQFF
NA TRBJ1-2 NA TRBV11-2 TGTGCCAGCAGCGACTCCAGGGAAGGCTATGGCTACACCTTC CASSDSREGYGYTF
few TRBJ1-1 NA TRBV29-1 TGCAGCGTGGTATTACAGGTTGGGACTGAAGCTTTCTTT CSVVLQVGTEAFF
NA TRBJ1-1 NA TRBV25-1 TGTGCCAGCAGTGCCCGCCCCCCGTTAGGCGGACCGGGGAACACTGAAGCTTTCTTT CASSARPPLGGPGNTEAFF